One and the same sample provided the 13 T cell receptor beta chains below, sequenced in a study of T cells in Graves' hyperthyroidism and ophthalmopathy. Regions amplified from RNA transcripts were the TCR beta CDR3 regions. With the HTBI primer set, the TCR CDR3 went through a first round of RT-PCR. One entry per CDR3 protein results from TCRdb running MiXCR on the multiplex PCR reads. The sample yields about 600,000 distinct CDR3 sequences, roughly 15% seen once. Specimen: blood. These receptors originate from a woman between 45 and 60 years old with Graves' ophthalmopathy.

The chain joins TRBV29-1 to TRBJ2-3; TRBD2 matches at 7 bases. Germline V gene sequence: CDR1 SQVTM, CDR2 ANQGSEA. The CDR3 extends over 14 amino acids. V shed 3 bases and J 6 bases; nucleotides not matched to a gene: 9. The CDR3 spells CSVESAGVRDTQYF. DNA for the CDR3: TGCAGCGTTGAGTCGGCGGGAGTAAGGGATACGCAGTATTTT.

This clonotype was counted ten times or more. The genes are TRBV18 and TRBJ1-4; D is possibly TRBD1 (6 bases). With 8 bases removed from V and 12 bases from J, the gap between germline ends came to 13 bases. Looked up from germline, CDR1 is KGHSH and CDR2 is LQKENI. This CDR3 contains 11 residues. The CDR3 here is CASARGEELFF. The CDR3 DNA follows: TGTGCCAGCGCTAGGGGGGAAGAACTGTTTTTT. Using reference TRBV18 and TRBJ1-4 for the parts outside the CDR3, the full variable domain is NAGVMQNPRHLVRRRGQEARLRCSPMKGHSHVYWYRQLPEEGLKFMVYLQKENIIDESGMPKERFSAEFPKEGPSILRIQQVVRGDSAAYFCASARGEELFFGSGTQLSVL.

In its sample, this clonotype was seen many times. V is TRBV20-1 and J is TRBJ2-1; 7 positions match TRBD2. The CDR3 is 15 residues long. Germline-derived CDR1 and CDR2 are DFQATT and SNEGSKA (reference sequence). Trimming removed 7 bases from V and 7 bases from J; junction bases left unmatched: 16. The DNA for the CDR3 is TGCAGTGAATCCCTTCTGGCGGGAGTCTGGAATGAGCAGTTCTTC. Translated, it gives CSESLLAGVWNEQFF.

This clonotype was recorded many times. The genes are TRBV9 and TRBJ1-1; TRBD1 agrees at 7 bases. Per the germline V gene, CDR1 is SGDLS and CDR2 is YYNGEE. Germline trimming cut 3 bases from V and 0 bases from J; bases unmatched to any gene: 8. The CDR3 is 16 residues long. The CDR3 DNA reads TGTGCCAGCAGCGCAGCGGGACAGCCTATGAACACTGAAGCTTTCTTT. Its translation is CASSAAGQPMNTEAFF.

Points on this clonotype: A much larger clone lies one base from this, so it may be a read error. The chain uses TRBV10-3 and TRBJ2-7; 7 nucleotides align to TRBD2. The CDR3 is 14 amino acids. Germline CDR1 ENHRY, CDR2 SYGVKD. The CDR3 protein is CASSYSGTNTEQYF. The CDR3 DNA sequence: TGTGCCAGCAGTTACTCGGGGACTAATACGGAGCAGTACTTC.

The chain couples TRBV9 to TRBJ2-1, with 10 bases identical to TRBD2. Losses at the gene ends were 0 bases for V and 5 bases for J; bases not matched to a gene: 11. Germline assignment: CDR1 SGDLS and CDR2 YYNGEE. The length of the CDR3 is 18 residues. The CDR3 nucleotides read TGTGCCAGCAGCGTAGCCGGATCTAGCGGGAGCGCGGACAATGAGCAGTTCTTC. Its translation is CASSVAGSSGSADNEQFF.

There are a few counts of this clonotype. The chain recombines TRBV28 with TRBJ2-2; D perhaps matches TRBD2 (5 bases). Trimming pared 11 bases from V and 5 bases from J, leaving 9 bases between. The length of the CDR3 is 11 residues. Germline CDR1 reads MDHEN; CDR2 reads SYDVKM. The CDR3 sequence is CAVQRTGELFF. CDR3 coding DNA: TGTGCCGTGCAGCGGACCGGGGAGCTGTTTTTT.

This clonotype was counted ten times or more. The V call is TRBV18, the J call TRBJ2-1; 7 bases are a match to TRBD1. After removal of 3 bases from V and 8 bases from J, the junction contained 10 bases not matched to a gene. Germline assignment: CDR1 KGHSH and CDR2 LQKENI. The CDR3 has 15 residues. Here the CDR3 reads CASSPYGQAGYEQFF. Here the CDR3 DNA reads TGTGCCAGCTCACCTTACGGACAGGCGGGCTATGAGCAGTTCTTC.

This clonotype was recorded a few times. The V and J genes are TRBV20-1 and TRBJ2-7, with D perhaps matching TRBD1 or TRBD2 (5 bases each). Trimming removed 0 bases at V and 6 bases at J, with 18 bases between. The CDR3 consists of 15 residues. Germline values: CDR1 DFQATT, CDR2 SNEGSKA (reference sequence). The CDR3 reads CSAREPTGPKIEQYF. CDR3 DNA sequence: TGCAGTGCTAGAGAGCCAACGGGACCAAAAATCGAGCAGTACTTC.

The V call is TRBV4-1, the J call TRBJ2-3; the D call may be TRBD1 or TRBD2 (5 bases each). The CDR3 is 16 residues long. Trimming shortened V by 0 bases and J by 8 bases, and 18 bases separated the two germline ends. From germline, CDR1 is MGHRA and CDR2 YSYEKL. CDR3 DNA: TGCGCCAGCAGCCAAGAAGGGACCACCGGCCCGGGTACGCAGTATTTT. Translation gives CASSQEGTTGPGTQYF.

This clonotype was recorded many times. This chain connects TRBV20-1 to TRBJ2-5; 7 nucleotides agree with TRBD1. The CDR3 totals 15 residues. V lost 3 bases, J lost 5 bases, and 12 bases stayed unmatched. The V gene's germline CDR1 is DFQATT and CDR2 SNEGSKA (reference sequence). The CDR3 nucleotides are TGCAGTGCTAGTCCGGGACAGCCTTCACGGGAGACCCAGTACTTC. As protein: CSASPGQPSRETQYF.

Many counts were recorded for this clonotype. This rearrangement joins TRBV5-1 to TRBJ2-1; tentatively, D is TRBD2 (6 bases). The CDR3 spans 16 residues. V was clipped by 0 bases and J by 7 bases, with 17 bases between them. Germline V gives CDR1 SGHRS, CDR2 YFSETQ. This CDR3 reads CASSLDGGPVGNEQFF. CDR3 nucleotide sequence: TGCGCCAGCAGCTTGGACGGGGGACCGGTGGGGAATGAGCAGTTCTTC.

The V call is TRBV19, the J call TRBJ1-5; no clear D gene. CDR1 is LNHDA, CDR2 SQIVND, per germline (reference sequence). Deletions cut 0 bases from V and 0 bases from J, with 9 bases between. The CDR3 covers 16 residues. The DNA for the CDR3 is TGTGCCAGTAGTATAGATACCACCTATAGCAATCAGCCCCAGCATTTT. Amino acid sequence: CASSIDTTYSNQPQHF.